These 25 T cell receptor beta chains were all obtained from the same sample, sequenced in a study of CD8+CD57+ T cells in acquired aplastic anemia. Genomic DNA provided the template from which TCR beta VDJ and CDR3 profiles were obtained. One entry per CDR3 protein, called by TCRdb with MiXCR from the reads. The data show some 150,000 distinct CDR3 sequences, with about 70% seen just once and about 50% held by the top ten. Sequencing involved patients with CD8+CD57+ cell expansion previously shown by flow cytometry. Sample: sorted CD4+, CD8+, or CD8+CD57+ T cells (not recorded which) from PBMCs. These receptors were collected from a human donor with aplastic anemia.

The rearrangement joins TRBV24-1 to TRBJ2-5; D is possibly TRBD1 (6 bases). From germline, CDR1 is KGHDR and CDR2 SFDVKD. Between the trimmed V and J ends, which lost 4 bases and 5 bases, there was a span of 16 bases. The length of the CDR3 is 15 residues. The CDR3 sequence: CATSDARGSGETQYF. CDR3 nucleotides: TGTGCCACCAGTGACGCCAGGGGATCGGGGGAGACCCAGTACTTC.

This CDR3 reads CASSSGLAGGGETQYF. For the CDR3, the DNA is TGTGCCAGCAGCTCCGGACTAGCGGGGGGTGGAGAGACCCAGTACTTC. The chain links TRBV7-2 to TRBJ2-4, with 14 nucleotides matching TRBD2. The end of the DNA fits TRBJ2-5 better, so the J call may be wrong. Germline CDR1 SGHTA, CDR2 FQGNSA. This CDR3 region has 16 residues.

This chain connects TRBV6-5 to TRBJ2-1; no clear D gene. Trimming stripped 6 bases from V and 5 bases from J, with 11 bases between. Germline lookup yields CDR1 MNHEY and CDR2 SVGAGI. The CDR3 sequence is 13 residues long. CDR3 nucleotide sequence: TGTGCCAGCAGACCCGACGGAAACAATGAGCAGTTCTTC. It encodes CASRPDGNNEQFF.

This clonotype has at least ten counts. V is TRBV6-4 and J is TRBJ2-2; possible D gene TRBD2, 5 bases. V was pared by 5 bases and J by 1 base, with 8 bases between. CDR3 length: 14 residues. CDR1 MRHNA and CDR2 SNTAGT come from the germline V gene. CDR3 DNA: TGTGCCAGCAGTCCCGGGGAGAACACCGGGGAGCTGTTTTTT. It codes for CASSPGENTGELFF.

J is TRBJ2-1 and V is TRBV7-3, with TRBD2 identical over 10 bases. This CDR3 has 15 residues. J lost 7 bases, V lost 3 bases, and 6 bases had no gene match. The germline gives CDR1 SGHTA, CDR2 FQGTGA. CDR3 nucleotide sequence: TGTGCCAGCAGCTTGAATAGCGGGGGGTGGAATGAGCAGTTCTTC. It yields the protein CASSLNSGGWNEQFF.

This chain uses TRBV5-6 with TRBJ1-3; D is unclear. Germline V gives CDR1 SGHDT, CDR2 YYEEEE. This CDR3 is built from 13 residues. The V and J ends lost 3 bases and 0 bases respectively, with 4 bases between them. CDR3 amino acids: CASSYDSGNTIYF. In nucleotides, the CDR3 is TGTGCCAGCAGCTACGACTCTGGAAACACCATATATTTT.

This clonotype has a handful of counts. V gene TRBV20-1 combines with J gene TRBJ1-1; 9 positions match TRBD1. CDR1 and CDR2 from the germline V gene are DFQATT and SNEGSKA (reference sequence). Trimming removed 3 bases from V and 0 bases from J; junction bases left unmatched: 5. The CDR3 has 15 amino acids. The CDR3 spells CSASMTGGMNTEAFF. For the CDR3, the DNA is TGCAGTGCTAGTATGACAGGGGGGATGAACACTGAAGCTTTCTTT.

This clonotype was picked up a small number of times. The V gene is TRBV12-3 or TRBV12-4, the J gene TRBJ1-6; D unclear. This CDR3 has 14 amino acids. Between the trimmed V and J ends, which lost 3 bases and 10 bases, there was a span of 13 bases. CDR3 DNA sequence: TGTGCCAGCAGTTTCCCGCAATCGGCGTCACCCCTCCACTTT. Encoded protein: CASSFPQSASPLHF.

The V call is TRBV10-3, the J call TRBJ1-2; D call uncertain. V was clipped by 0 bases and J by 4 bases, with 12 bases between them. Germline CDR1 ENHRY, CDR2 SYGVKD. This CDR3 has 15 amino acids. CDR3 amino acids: CAISESATAPYGYTF. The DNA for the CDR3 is TGTGCCATCAGTGAGTCCGCGACGGCTCCCTATGGCTACACCTTC.

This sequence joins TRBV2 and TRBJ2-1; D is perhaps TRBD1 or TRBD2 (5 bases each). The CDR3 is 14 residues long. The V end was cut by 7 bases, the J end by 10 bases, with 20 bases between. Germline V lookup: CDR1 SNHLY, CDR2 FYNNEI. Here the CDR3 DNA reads TGTGCCAGCACCTACCAGGGCTGGGGCGGGGAGCAGTTCTTC. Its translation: CASTYQGWGGEQFF.

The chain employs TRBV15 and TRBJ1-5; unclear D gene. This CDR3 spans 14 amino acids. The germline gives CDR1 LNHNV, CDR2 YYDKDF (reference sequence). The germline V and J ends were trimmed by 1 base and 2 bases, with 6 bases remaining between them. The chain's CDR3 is CATSRVEGNQPQHF. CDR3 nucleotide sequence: TGTGCCACCAGCAGAGTAGAAGGCAATCAGCCCCAGCATTTT.

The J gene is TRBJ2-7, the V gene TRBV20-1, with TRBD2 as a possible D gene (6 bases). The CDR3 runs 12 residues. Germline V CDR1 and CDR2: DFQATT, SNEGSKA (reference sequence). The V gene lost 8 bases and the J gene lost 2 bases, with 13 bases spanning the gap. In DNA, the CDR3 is TGCAGTACTTTGCGGGACGCCTACGAGCAGTACTTC. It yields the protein CSTLRDAYEQYF.

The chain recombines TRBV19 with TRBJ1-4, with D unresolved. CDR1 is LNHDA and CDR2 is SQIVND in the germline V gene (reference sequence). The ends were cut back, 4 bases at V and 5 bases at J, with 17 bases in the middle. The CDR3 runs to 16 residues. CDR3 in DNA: TGTGCCAGTAGTAAGCACGCGGACTCGTTAAATGAAAAACTGTTTTTT. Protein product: CASSKHADSLNEKLFF.

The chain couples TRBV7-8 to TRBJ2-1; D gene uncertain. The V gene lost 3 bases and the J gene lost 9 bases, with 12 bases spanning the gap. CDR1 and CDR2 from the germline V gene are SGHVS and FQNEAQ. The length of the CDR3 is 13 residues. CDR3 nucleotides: TGTGCCAGCAGCTTGGACCGGGTCAGTGAGCAGTTCTTC. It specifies CASSLDRVSEQFF.

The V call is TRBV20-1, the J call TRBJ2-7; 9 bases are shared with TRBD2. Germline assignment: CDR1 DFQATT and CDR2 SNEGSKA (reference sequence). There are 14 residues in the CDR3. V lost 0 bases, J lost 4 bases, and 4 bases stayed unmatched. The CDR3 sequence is CSARDGGGAYEQYF. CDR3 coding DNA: TGCAGTGCTAGAGATGGCGGGGGGGCATACGAGCAGTACTTC.

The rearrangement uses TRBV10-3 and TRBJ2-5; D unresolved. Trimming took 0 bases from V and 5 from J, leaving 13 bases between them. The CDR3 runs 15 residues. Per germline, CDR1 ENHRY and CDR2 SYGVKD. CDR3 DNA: TGTGCCATCAGTGAGTCCTTGTTGGCTGGTGAGACCCAGTACTTC. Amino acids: CAISESLLAGETQYF.

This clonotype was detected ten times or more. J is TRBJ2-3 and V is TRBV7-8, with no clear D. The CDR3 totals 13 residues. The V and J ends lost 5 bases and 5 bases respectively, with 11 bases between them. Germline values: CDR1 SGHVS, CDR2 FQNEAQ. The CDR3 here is CASSPGEEDTQYF. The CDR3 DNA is TGTGCCAGCAGCCCCGGCGAGGAAGATACGCAGTATTTT. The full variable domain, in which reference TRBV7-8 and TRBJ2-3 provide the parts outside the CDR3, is GAGVSQSPRYKVAKRGQDVALRCDPISGHVSLFWYQQALGQGPEFLTYFQNEAQLDKSGLPSDRFFAERPEGSVSTLKIQRTQQEDSAVYLCASSPGEEDTQYFGPGTRLTVL.

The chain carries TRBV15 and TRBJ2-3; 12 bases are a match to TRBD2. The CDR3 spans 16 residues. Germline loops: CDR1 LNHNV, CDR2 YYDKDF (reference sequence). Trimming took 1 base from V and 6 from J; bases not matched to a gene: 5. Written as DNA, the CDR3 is TGTGCCACCAGCAGAGGGACTAGCGGGGCTTGGGATACGCAGTATTTT. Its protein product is CATSRGTSGAWDTQYF.

CDR3: CASSLYRGDTEAFF. DNA of the CDR3: TGTGCCAGCAGCTTGTACAGAGGCGACACTGAAGCTTTCTTT. This sequence joins TRBV5-5 and TRBJ1-1, with unresolved D. The CDR3 sequence is 14 residues long. Germline CDR1 reads SGHKS; CDR2 reads YYEKEE (reference sequence). V was cut by 1 base and J by 3 bases, with 10 bases left in between. The complete variable domain, with remaining parts taken from reference TRBV5-5 and TRBJ1-1, reads DAGVTQSPTHLIKTRGQQVTLRCSPISGHKSVSWYQQVLGQGPQFIFQYYEKEERGRGNFPDRFSARQFPNYSSELNVNALLLGDSALYLCASSLYRGDTEAFFGQGTRLTVV.

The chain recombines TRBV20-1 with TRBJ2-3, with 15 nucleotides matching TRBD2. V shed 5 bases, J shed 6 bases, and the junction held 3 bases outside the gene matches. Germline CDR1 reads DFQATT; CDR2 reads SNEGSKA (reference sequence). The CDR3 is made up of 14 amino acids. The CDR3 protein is CSARTSGRGDTQYF. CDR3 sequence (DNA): TGCAGTGCTCGGACTAGCGGGAGGGGCGATACGCAGTATTTT.

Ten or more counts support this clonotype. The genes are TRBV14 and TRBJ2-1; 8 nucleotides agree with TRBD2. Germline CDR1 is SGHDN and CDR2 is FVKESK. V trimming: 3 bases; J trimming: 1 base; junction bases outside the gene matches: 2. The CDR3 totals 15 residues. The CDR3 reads CASSQTSASYNEQFF. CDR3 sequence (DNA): TGTGCCAGCAGCCAGACTAGCGCTTCCTACAATGAGCAGTTCTTC.

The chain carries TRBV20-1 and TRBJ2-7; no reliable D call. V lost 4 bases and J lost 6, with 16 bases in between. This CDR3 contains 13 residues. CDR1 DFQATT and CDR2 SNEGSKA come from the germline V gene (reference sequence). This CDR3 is CSATRVVGCEQYF. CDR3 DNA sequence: TGCAGTGCTACCCGGGTCGTCGGCTGCGAGCAGTACTTC.

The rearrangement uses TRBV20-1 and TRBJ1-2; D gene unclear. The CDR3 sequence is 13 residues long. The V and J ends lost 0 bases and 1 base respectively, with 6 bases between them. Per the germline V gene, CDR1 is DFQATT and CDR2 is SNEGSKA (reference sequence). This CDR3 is CSAREADNYGYTF. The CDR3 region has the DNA TGCAGTGCTAGAGAGGCAGATAACTATGGCTACACCTTC.

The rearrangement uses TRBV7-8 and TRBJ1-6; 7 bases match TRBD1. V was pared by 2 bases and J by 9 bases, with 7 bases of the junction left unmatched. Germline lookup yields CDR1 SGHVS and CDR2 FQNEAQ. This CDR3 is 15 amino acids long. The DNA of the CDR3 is TGTGCCAGCAGCTTACGACAGGGTGACGGTTCACCCCTCCACTTT. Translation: CASSLRQGDGSPLHF.

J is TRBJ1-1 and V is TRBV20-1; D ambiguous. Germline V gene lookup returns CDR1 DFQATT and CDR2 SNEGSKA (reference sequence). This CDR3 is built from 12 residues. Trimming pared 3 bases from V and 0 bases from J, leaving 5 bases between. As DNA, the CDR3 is TGCAGTGCTAGTAGGGTGAACACTGAAGCTTTCTTT. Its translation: CSASRVNTEAFF.